This TCR beta chain is drawn from a study of long-term antiretroviral therapy in people with HIV (dated by TCRdb to the early 2020s). For the study in its entirety: The earliest samples were collected approximately a decade before the 2015 WHO recommendation for immediate ART, a period when ART was typically delayed until CD4 counts fell. A retrospective serial study tested whether changes in peripheral blood TRB repertoire composition and diversity were associated with ART initiation and durable HIV suppression. A total of around 190 cryopreserved PBMC samples came from roughly 30 adults with confirmed HIV infection and were collected serially over a mean of roughly 6 years (range 1-12). Among the 30 or so participants with HIV, roughly eleven were female. No cross-contamination during QIAcube processing was seen in test extractions of a monoclonal T-cell line run alongside about 33 polyclonal samples. What the research found in general, with its limitations: Expanded TRB clones identified before ART initiation dominated the repertoire at all time points, although this dominance fluctuated and declined in many PLHIV after ART. Because cell numbers in pre-ART samples were limited, unsorted PBMC were profiled instead of sorted CD4+ and CD8+ T cells. HIV repertoires had narrower CDR3 length ranges than controls, and the network structure suggested an antigen-experienced repertoire that shifted only slightly toward naive after ART. Samples dated from the mid-2000s to the late 2010s, and the ART regimens used may be less effective than current ones. Since PBMC availability was limited, sequencing covered only the TCR beta chain, with no alpha chain pairing. A significant increase in TRB diversity was found to be associated with ART initiation, although TRB diversity was observed to remain significantly below that of transplant donor controls even after long-term ART. Inferences about post-ART repertoire changes were limited because no data were available on ART adherence, viral resistance or therapy changes.

The immunoSEQ hsTCRB v3.0 assay was used at survey level resolution to sequence the TRB variable region. The targeted TRB sequencing depth was roughly 35,000-50,000 T-cell genomes per sample. TRB libraries were pooled and sequenced on an Illumina MiSeq using a v3 150-cycle kit. Processing in the source paper ran as follows. Repertoire analysis was performed in R inside a reproducible Nextflow workflow that covered QC, data transformation and analysis. LymphoSeq2, an R package for exploring AIRR-Seq data, was used to implement custom analyses. After excluding a handful of samples that yielded fewer than 5000 total TRB sequences, approximately 180 HIV repertoires remained for analysis. Among the 180 to 200 retained HIV repertoires, 55 to 60 were collected before ART initiation and roughly 130 were collected after ART initiation. Repertoires were downsampled to 5000 TRB nucleotide sequences, and summary statistics were averaged over 100 downsampling iterations. Only TRB sequences with CDR3 regions of at least seven amino acids were retained for analysis. A Shannon entropy-derived clonality score and the Gini coefficient were used to measure diversity. Repertoire networks linked the top 5000 CDR3 amino acid sequences whenever two sequences differed by an edit distance of one. GLIPH2 predicted antigen specificity groups and MHC restriction for TRB CDR3 amino acid sequences. Known CMV, EBV, HIV or tissue antigen associations were flagged by matching CDR3 amino acid sequences against VDJdb and McPAS-TCR. Pre-ART, post-ART and control groups were compared with Wilcoxon signed-rank tests and Holm-Bonferroni correction. The clones in this table, taken by TCRdb from immuneACCESS, are in-frame only. Not every clone is retained; where verified, under half of the shortfall comes from an unresolved V gene, and the cause of the rest is unknown. The V and J calls and the clone size are those of that table, but D and trimming were determined from the DNA. This sample holds 5,000 to 8,000 clones; 77% were observed only once. 15% to 19% of the sample is held by the ten biggest clonotypes.

To be included, a participant needed at least one PBMC sample from before ART initiation plus at least two post-ART samples. All participants with HIV were treated in the United States of America. Before DNA extraction, cryopreserved samples of 1-10 million PBMC were thawed and washed. At the time of the earliest PBMC sample, participants with HIV were aged between about 20 and 54 years. Each participant contributed PBMC samples from 1-4 timepoints before ART initiation and 2-8 timepoints after ART initiation, with a median of 7 samples. Serial HIV viral load, CD4+ T-cell count, ART history and demographic data were obtained for every participant. Genomic DNA was extracted from unsorted PBMC with a Qiagen kit on a QIAcube, processed in batches of 12 samples. Trimming removed 7 bases from V and 1 base from J, leaving 14 bases between the germline ends. Including cysteine and phenylalanine, the CDR3 has 14 amino acids. Kept here is only the CDR3 DNA, which spans 42 bases and is read in frame from base 1. Via the germline V gene (reference sequence), CDR1 is SGHKS and CDR2 YYEKEE.

Comments on this clone: Its binding antigen is unknown. Within one base of it there is no much larger clone, and no base qualities were kept.

The clonotype was recovered from a middle-aged man with HIV. Sequencing used unsorted PBMCs, obtained 0.5 years before starting antiretroviral therapy. The chain is encoded by TRBV5-5 joined to TRBJ2-5, with the D gene too uncertain to name. The CDR3 amino acid sequence is: CASEVGLSQETQYF. The DNA sequence is given as TGTGCCAGCGAGGTTGGGCTATCCCAAGAGACCCAGTACTTC.